This T cell receptor (beta chain) was recovered during a study of cytomegalovirus exposure and HLA in healthy donors (dated 2017 in TCRdb). For the study in its entirety: According to an earlier analysis of around 600 of the donors, 150 million to 200 million T cells yielded some 120 million unique TCR beta sequences and roughly 280 Gb of sequence data. Roughly 300 gigabases of sequencing data and around 90 million unique TCR sequences made up an early release that covered around 640 HLA-typed donors. Among the roughly 400 genotyped donors, around 81% belonged to the genetic ancestry cluster associated with self-reported Caucasian donors. The study aimed to test whether cataloging public T cell receptors could reveal signatures of past pathogen exposure. The T cell repertoires of some 700 subjects were profiled by immunosequencing and related to cytomegalovirus serostatus. A separate validation cohort of more than 100 different subjects was used in addition to the 666-subject first cohort. The study combined high-throughput TCR immunosequencing, statistical association of individual TCRs with disease status, and machine learning to predict cytomegalovirus infection status. A later analysis re-examined previously published TCR beta repertoires from roughly 650 donors and added high-resolution HLA genotyping to investigate patterns of TCR occurrence. Rather than drawing on any new phenotypic data, the later analysis identified candidate immune exposures from TCR beta sequences and the way those sequences occurred across donors. To decide whether each TCR beta V gene segment behaved as functional or pseudogenic, an earlier analysis of some 580 of the donors relied on high-throughput TCR beta sequencing. Donor age, sex, ethnicity and CMV serostatus were collected together with the repertoire data. Genome-wide SNP genotypes for about 55% of the 666 donors were used in a later genetic analysis, which treated that subset as a discovery cohort. Every repertoire in the discovery cohort had been generated on one and the same sequencing platform. Class I and class II HLA loci were covered by the typing at four-digit resolution. Typing coverage differed by locus: A, B, C, DRB1 and DQB1 were typed in roughly 620-630 donors, DQA1 in about 560, DPA1 in over 600, and DPB1 in just under 490. Roughly 5 DR-DQ haplotypes were treated as single units for association and clustering because of strong linkage in the cohort. Across roughly 420 genotyped donors of the cohort, an average of roughly 200,000 unique TCR beta nucleotide sequences per donor were sequenced, and approximately 17% of those sequences were non-productive.

A word on this clone: Its recognized antigen is unknown. No qualities accompany the bases; no much larger clone lies one base away.

Paper-wide results and their limitations: A further reported finding was that TCR beta sequences accurately predicted the HLA-A and HLA-B alleles for most subjects in the first cohort. In a later analysis, TCR association rates were found to vary across HLA loci, with the most associated TCRs seen for DRB1 alleles and the fewest for HLA-C alleles. HLA typing was unavailable for some donors at each locus, so association tests used only the typed subset. Across donors, most TCR sequences were observed very rarely, whereas some public TCRs were present in many individuals. A group of highly shared sequence variants was considered likely to be a technical artifact of the sequencing pipeline. The study listed 164 TCR beta chains as associated with cytomegalovirus. When HLA alleles, especially DR and DQ, strongly co-occurred, attributing TCR associations to individual alleles was difficult. CMV serostatus was the only immune exposure information available for the cohort. Presence/absence analyses assumed roughly uniform sequencing depth across donors, an assumption that may not hold. According to a later genetic analysis, donors in an Asian-associated ancestry cluster had fewer N-insertions in productive TCRs than the approximately 690-donor mean. The 87-base-pair reads could not distinguish some IMGT-functional V segments, including TRBV6-2 and TRBV6-3, so those segments were excluded. An association between a missense DCLRE1C variant and V-gene and J-gene trimming of TCR beta chains was found in a later genetic analysis and replicated in an independent cohort. Because counts were too low, some 17 rarely observed V segments, including chromosome 9 orphons, were excluded from the earlier analysis of 587 of the donors. An earlier analysis of approximately 500 of the donors showed that most TCR beta V segments appeared in productive rearrangements either about 87% or about 30% of the time, which broadly matched IMGT annotations. In a later analysis, HLA-associated TCR beta chains showed more clonal expansion and lower generation probabilities than non-associated chains that were equally common. Linkage disequilibrium might explain the correlated functional status among segregating V segments, but an unknown experimental factor could not be excluded. At a false discovery rate of 0.05, a later analysis linked 16,000 or so TCR beta sequences to specific HLA alleles. In a later analysis, several top co-occurrence clusters were reported to appear linked to parvovirus B19, influenza, CMV and Epstein-Barr virus. According to a later analysis, most CMV-associated TCR beta chains appeared to be HLA-restricted, and the HLA associations seemed to be driven largely by CMV exposure. This cohort had only TCR beta chains sequenced, and the lack of alpha or paired-chain data limited which features could be detected. The authors suggested that the approach could potentially be extended to other disease states and immunological phenotypes. Three of the identified cytomegalovirus-associated TCR beta chains were confirmed in vitro to be specific for cytomegalovirus antigens. Cytomegalovirus status was reported to be diagnosed by the classifier with high specificity and sensitivity in both the original and validation cohorts.

In total, approximately 610 healthy bone marrow donors made up the cohort. At the time of sampling, all cohort members were nominally healthy, though unrecorded immune exposures were likely present. The donor tested CMV seronegative and was one of the 352 seronegative cohort members. A peripheral blood sample was provided by each donor, and peripheral blood mononuclear cells were used for TCR beta sequencing. Genomic DNA was extracted from the blood cell samples with the Qiagen DNeasy Blood Extraction Kit. The protocol used for the library was the immunoSEQ multiplex PCR assay. The multiplex PCR relied on a mix of 60 forward primers for TCR Vbeta segments and 13 reverse primers for TCR Jbeta segments. A multiplex PCR assay on genomic DNA amplified the CDR3 region of rearranged TCR beta genes. Amplified TCR beta libraries were sequenced as 87-base-pair reads on the Illumina HiSeq System. Processing in the source paper ran as follows. In a later analysis, 80 million or so unique TCR beta chains were counted across the 690 or so repertoires, and roughly 11 million of these chains were shared by at least two donors. To remove PCR and sequencing errors, raw reads were error-corrected and collapsed into unique sequences using a nearest-neighbor algorithm that merged closely related sequences. To assign V, D and J gene segments, CDR3 sequences were aligned to IMGT reference sequences. For a sequence to be retained, at least a six-nucleotide match to both a V gene segment and a J gene segment was required. Rearrangements were called productive when the CDR3 lacked stop codons and stayed in frame with V and J; all others were non-productive. CDR3 was defined by IMGT convention, running from the second conserved V-encoded cysteine to the conserved J-encoded phenylalanine. The earlier analysis of a few hundred of the donors excluded sequences that lacked an unambiguous match to a single V gene segment. An earlier analysis of 587 of the donors classified V segments as functional when productive rearrangements were above 56.7% and as segregating when the standard deviation between donors was above 5%. A statistical classification framework was built for diagnosing cytomegalovirus status from the catalog of TCR beta chain sequences. A later analysis assigned V and J genes by comparing TCR nucleotide sequences with IMGT/GENE-DB human TR gene sequences. The TCRdist pipeline was used in a later analysis to assign CDR3 sequences and most-parsimonious VDJ recombination scenarios. In a later analysis, every TCR beta chain was defined by the combination of its CDR3 amino acid sequence and its V-gene family, and reads without a unique V-gene family were dropped. As a way to deal with suspected cross-contamination and a sequencing artifact, a later analysis dropped 640 or so nucleotide sequences that were highly shared and had low generation probability. A later analysis calculated a clonal expansion index for each public chain from normalized within-repertoire ranks of inferred template counts. In a later analysis, generation probabilities were computed using a VDJ recombination model fitted to out-of-frame rearrangements, and the results were checked against IGoR. Hypergeometric tests were used in a later analysis to score TCR-TCR, TCR-HLA and TCR-CMV co-occurrence, with a repertoire-size bias correction applied to the TCR pairs. A later analysis estimated false discovery rates by permuting HLA or CMV assignments 20 times. In a later analysis, co-occurring TCRs were grouped using DBSCAN, and TCRdist sequence similarity was added for clustering within HLA-allele-positive subsets. Co-occurrence clustering excluded repertoires with fewer than 30,000 or more than 120,000 public chains, plus five with anomalous nucleotide sharing. TCRdb provides this immuneACCESS table in a form limited to in-frame rearrangements. Some clones are lacking; in checked studies, under half of them reflect an unresolved V gene, and why the rest are absent is not known. V and J calls and clone size are as listed in that table; D and trimming were resolved from the DNA. The sample records more than 85,000 clones, 75% to 85% of which are singletons. Jointly, the top ten make up roughly 2.1% of the sample.

Measured from the cysteine to the phenylalanine, the CDR3 is 14 residues long. Here the CDR3 DNA is all that survives: 42 bases in frame from base 1. The trim is 3 bases for V and 4 bases for J, with a gap of 12 bases between the germline ends. Per the germline V gene (reference sequence), MNHEY is the CDR1 and SMNVEV is the CDR2. In this chain, TRBV27 is recombined with TRBJ2-5; possibly the D gene is TRBD1, per 5 matching bases. The clonotype comes from a man aged 30 to 45 in good health and CMV-seronegative. Sequencing was carried out using PBMCs. The CDR3: CASSFLGLGETQYF. Read as DNA, the sequence is TGTGCCAGCAGTTTTTTGGGGCTTGGAGAGACCCAGTACTTC.